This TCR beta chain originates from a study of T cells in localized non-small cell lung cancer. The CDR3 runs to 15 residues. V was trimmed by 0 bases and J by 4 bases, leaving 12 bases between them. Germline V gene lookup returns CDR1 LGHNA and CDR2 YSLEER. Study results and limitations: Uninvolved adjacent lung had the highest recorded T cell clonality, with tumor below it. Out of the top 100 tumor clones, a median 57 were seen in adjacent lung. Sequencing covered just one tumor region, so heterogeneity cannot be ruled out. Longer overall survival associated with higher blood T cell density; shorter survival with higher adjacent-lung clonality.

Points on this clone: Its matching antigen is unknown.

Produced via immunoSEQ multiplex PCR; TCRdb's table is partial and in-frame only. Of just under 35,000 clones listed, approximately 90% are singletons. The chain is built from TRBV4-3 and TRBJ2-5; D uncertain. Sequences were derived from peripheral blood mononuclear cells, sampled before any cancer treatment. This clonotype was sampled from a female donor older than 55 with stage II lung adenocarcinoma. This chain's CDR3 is CASSQEPSTRETQYF. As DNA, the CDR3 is TGCGCCAGCAGCCAAGAACCCTCAACCCGAGAGACCCAGTACTTC.